This T cell receptor (beta chain) was identified in a study of blood T cell repertoires in COVID-19. Seattle's cohort entered during active infection and was followed longitudinally. Germline V gives CDR1 SGHAT, CDR2 FQNNGV. Trimming took off 2 bases at V and 0 bases at J, with 11 bases between the two ends. CDR3 length: 16 residues. In the original analysis: For nucleated cells, counts were estimated from reference gene primer amplification. TCRdb's copy holds only in-frame clones and misses some; the assay was immunoSEQ multiplex PCR. The DNA gave D and trimming, while V, J and clone size come from that table. The sample comprises about 180,000 clones, less than 90% of which are singletons, and about 8.3% rests with the top ten.

The origin of this receptor is a woman in her sixties or seventies with COVID-19, enrolled during active disease. The chain couples TRBV11-2 to TRBJ2-1, with D uncertain. What was sequenced was peripheral blood. The CDR3 loop is CASSLPRVLSYNEQFF. CDR3 bases: TGTGCCAGCAGCTTACCACGGGTCCTCTCCTACAATGAGCAGTTCTTC.